These 5 T cell receptor beta chains came from one sample sequenced in a study of cytomegalovirus exposure and HLA in healthy donors. Vbeta (60) and Jbeta (13) primers were used in the PCR. Profiled with immunoSEQ multiplex PCR; TCRdb holds only in-frame clones, not every one. In the table there are roughly 38,000 clones, approximately 76% of which are singletons. The sequencing sample was made of PBMCs. Source of these receptors: a woman in her 30s in good health and CMV-seropositive.

This chain connects TRBV9 to TRBJ1-2; TRBD1 agrees at 8 bases. Germline CDR1 reads SGDLS; CDR2 reads YYNGEE. The CDR3 has 14 amino acids. V trimming: 3 bases; J trimming: 2 bases; junction bases outside the gene matches: 3. CDR3 loop: CASSAGTGNYGYTF. In nucleotides, the CDR3 is TGTGCCAGCAGCGCCGGGACAGGAAACTATGGCTACACCTTC.

This clone showed up just a few times. The chain is built from TRBV7-3 and TRBJ2-1; 9 positions match TRBD1. J gave up 1 base and V 5 bases, and 3 bases lay outside the gene matches. The germline CDR1 and CDR2 sequences are SGHTA and FQGTGA. The CDR3 totals 15 residues. The CDR3 DNA reads TGTGCCAGCAGCCCCGGACAGGGGTCCTACAATGAGCAGTTCTTC. It is translated as CASSPGQGSYNEQFF.

The CDR3 DNA reads TGTGCCAGCAGCAATGGGGGGGACGGACGTACGTCCTACGAGCAGTACTTC. It yields the protein CASSNGGDGRTSYEQYF. The chain joins TRBV28 to TRBJ2-5; the match to TRBD2 covers 7 bases. The J call is doubtful: the DNA matches TRBJ2-7 better. The CDR3 sequence is 17 residues long. Looked up from germline, CDR1 is MDHEN and CDR2 is SYDVKM.

The chain employs TRBV28 and TRBJ2-5; TRBD2 is a possible D gene (6 bases). The CDR3 is 14 amino acids. Germline-derived CDR1 and CDR2 are MDHEN and SYDVKM. V was shortened by 5 bases and J by 13 bases, with 23 bases between the two germline ends. CDR3 residues: CASSPDQTRGLAYF. CDR3 DNA: TGTGCCAGCAGTCCCGACCAAACGCGGGGCCTTGCGTACTTC.

The V call is TRBV14, the J call TRBJ1-1; weak D call: TRBD1 (5 bases). The CDR3 contains 17 residues. V lost 1 base and J lost 6, with 21 bases in between. Germline CDR1 and CDR2: SGHDN and FVKESK. This CDR3 is CASSQVSGRVGRSEAFF. The CDR3 DNA is TGTGCCAGCAGCCAAGTTTCCGGCAGGGTCGGGAGATCTGAAGCTTTCTTT.